The 26 T cell receptor beta chains in this list originate from one sample, sequenced in a study of CD8+CD57+ T cells in acquired aplastic anemia. Sequencing involved patients with CD8+CD57+ cell expansion previously shown by flow cytometry. CDR3 and TCR beta VDJ profiling relied on a genomic DNA template. Via MiXCR, TCRdb re-called the reads, giving one row per CDR3 protein. This table has about 470,000 distinct CDR3 sequences, roughly a third appearing once. What was sequenced was sorted CD4+, CD8+, or CD8+CD57+ T cells (not recorded which) from PBMCs. The origin of the receptors is a human donor with aplastic anemia.

As to this clonotype: This may stem from a read error, because a much larger clone lies one nucleotide away. V gene TRBV19 combines with J gene TRBJ2-7; D is perhaps TRBD2 (6 bases). Per germline, CDR1 LNHDA and CDR2 SQIVND (reference sequence). There are 11 residues in the CDR3. V was pared by 3 bases and J by 7 bases, with 7 bases between. Written as DNA, the CDR3 is TGTGCCAGTAGTATGCGGGGTGAGCAGTACTTC. It specifies CASSMRGEQYF.

In its sample, this clonotype was seen a few times. One end of the junction varies from germline; a read error may be responsible. V and J are TRBV7-6 and TRBJ2-5; D may be TRBD2 (6 bases). The CDR3 runs 11 residues. CDR1 is SGHVS and CDR2 is FNYEAQ in the germline V gene. The CDR3 is CARSLGEAQYF. The CDR3 bases are TGTGCCCGCAGCTTAGGGGAGGCCCAGTACTTC.

This sequence joins TRBV5-1 and TRBJ1-1; 9 bases map to TRBD1. The CDR3 is made up of 15 amino acids. Trimming at V came to 0 bases and at J to 11 bases, leaving 11 bases not matched to a gene. Germline CDR1 SGHRS, CDR2 YFSETQ. Here the CDR3 reads CASSLGRGQGNLAFF. The CDR3 DNA follows: TGCGCCAGCAGCTTGGGCCGGGGACAGGGCAACTTGGCTTTCTTT.

This chain uses TRBV10-1 with TRBJ2-1, with 12 bases matching TRBD2. This CDR3 contains 15 residues. In germline, CDR1 is WNHNN, CDR2 SYGVQD (reference sequence). Trimming removed 8 bases from V and 4 bases from J; junction bases left unmatched: 6. As DNA, the CDR3 is TGCGCCAGCTCCAGGACTAGCGGGATTTACAATGAGCAGTTCTTC. It yields the protein CASSRTSGIYNEQFF.

The J gene is TRBJ1-2, the V gene TRBV30, with 9 bases matching TRBD1. The V gene's germline CDR1 is GTSNPN and CDR2 SVGIG (reference sequence). J lost 4 bases, V lost 3 bases, and 9 bases had no gene match. This CDR3 has 15 residues. DNA for the CDR3: TGTGCCTGGAGGGAAAGCGACAGGGGGGGCTATGGCTACACCTTC. Protein product: CAWRESDRGGYGYTF.

The chain employs TRBV20-1 and TRBJ2-2; 7 bases are a match to TRBD1. The CDR3 extends over 16 amino acids. From germline, CDR1 is DFQATT and CDR2 SNEGSKA (reference sequence). The trim removed 3 bases at V and 3 bases at J, leaving 10 bases unmatched. The CDR3 here is CSARGATGDDTGELFF. The CDR3 region has the DNA TGCAGTGCTAGGGGGGCCACAGGGGACGACACCGGGGAGCTGTTTTTT.

Regarding this clonotype: Here the CDR3 omits its conserved ending phenylalanine or tryptophan, so a read error is the likely source. The chain recombines TRBV25-1 with TRBJ1-1, with TRBD1 identical over 7 bases. The germline V gene encodes CDR1 MGHDK and CDR2 SYGVNS. The CDR3 covers 12 residues. The DNA for the CDR3 is TGTGCCAGTAGTGTCGACAGGGTGCGGGCTTTCCTT. Amino acid sequence: CASSVDRVRAFL.

This chain connects TRBV19 to TRBJ2-5, with D possibly TRBD1 on 5 matching bases. Germline V lookup: CDR1 LNHDA, CDR2 SQIVND (reference sequence). The CDR3 contains 12 residues. Deletions cut 6 bases from V and 5 bases from J, with 10 bases between. The CDR3 DNA is TGTGCCAGTAGCAGGGTTCGGGAGACCCAGTACTTC. Translation: CASSRVRETQYF.

Note on this clonotype: The junction does not match germline at one end; this may be a read error. The chain employs TRBV10-3 and TRBJ1-3, with 9 bases aligning to TRBD1. The CDR3 spans 13 residues. Germline values: CDR1 ENHRY, CDR2 SYGVKD. CDR3 sequence (DNA): TGTGCCAGCAGTTACAACCGGGACAGGGCCATATATTTT. Translation: CASSYNRDRAIYF.

Notes on this clonotype: The junction does not match germline at one end; this may be a read error. The chain has TRBV19 and TRBJ2-1, with D uncertain. Germline loops: CDR1 LNHDA, CDR2 SQIVND (reference sequence). The CDR3 totals 12 residues. CDR3 bases: TGTGCCAGTAGTGGCTCCTACAATGAGCAGCTCTTC. This sequence encodes CASSGSYNEQLF. Full variable domain (remainder filled in from reference TRBV19 and TRBJ2-1): DGGITQSPKYLFRKEGQNVTLSCEQNLNHDAMYWYRQDPGQGLRLIYYSQIVNDFQKGDIAEGYSVSREKKESFPLTVTSAQKNPTAFYLCASSGSYNEQLFGPGTRLTVL.

The CDR3 DNA sequence: TGCAGTGCTAGACTGCCCCGACCCGATGAGCAGTTCTTC. Amino acid sequence: CSARLPRPDEQFF. This chain connects TRBV20-1 to TRBJ2-1; no clear D gene. The germline V and J ends were trimmed by 2 bases and 8 bases, with 13 bases remaining between them. The CDR3 is 13 amino acids. The germline V gene has CDR1 DFQATT and CDR2 SNEGSKA (reference sequence).

This clonotype came up a few times. The chain joins TRBV5-1 to TRBJ1-1, with 7 bases aligning to TRBD1. Trimming removed 5 bases from V and 7 bases from J; junction bases left unmatched: 8. This CDR3 has 13 amino acids. Germline V gene sequence: CDR1 SGHRS, CDR2 YFSETQ. The chain's CDR3 is CASRREGALEAFF. The CDR3 region has the DNA TGCGCCAGCAGAAGAGAGGGGGCGCTTGAAGCTTTCTTT. Full variable domain (remainder filled in from reference TRBV5-1 and TRBJ1-1): KAGVTQTPRYLIKTRGQQVTLSCSPISGHRSVSWYQQTPGQGLQFLFEYFSETQRNKGNFPGRFSGRQFSNSRSEMNVSTLELGDSALYLCASRREGALEAFFGQGTRLTVV.

This clonotype turned up a few times. This chain connects TRBV19 to TRBJ1-4, with 7 bases aligning to TRBD1. The CDR3 sequence is 15 residues long. V gave up 9 bases and J gave up 0 bases; unmatched junction bases: 7. The germline CDR1 and CDR2 sequences are LNHDA and SQIVND (reference sequence). The CDR3 nucleotides read TGTGCCAGCCGGGACAGAAGTGCAACTAATGAAAAACTGTTTTTT. It yields the protein CASRDRSATNEKLFF.

The chain couples TRBV4-1 to TRBJ1-4, with D perhaps TRBD1 (5 bases). CDR1 is MGHRA, CDR2 YSYEKL, per germline. V was clipped by 5 bases and J by 8 bases, with 18 bases between them. This CDR3 contains 15 residues. CDR3 amino acids: CASSYSRVLGEKLFF. DNA for the CDR3: TGCGCCAGCAGCTACAGCAGGGTTTTAGGGGAAAAACTGTTTTTT.

This sequence joins TRBV10-3 and TRBJ1-1; 10 bases agree with TRBD1. CDR1 and CDR2 from the germline V gene are ENHRY and SYGVKD. CDR3 length: 14 residues. Losses at the gene ends were 10 bases for V and 7 bases for J; bases not matched to a gene: 12. CDR3 sequence (DNA): TGTGCCAGCGGGGGGATCCGGGACAGGGGTGAAGCTTTCTTT. It is translated as CASGGIRDRGEAFF.

This clonotype was detected only a few times. The chain recombines TRBV3-1 with TRBJ2-7; TRBD1 might be the D (5 bases). V shed 4 bases and J shed 6 bases, with 16 bases lying between them. The CDR3 spans 14 residues. Germline CDR1 and CDR2: LGHDT and YNNKEL (reference sequence). CDR3 loop: CASSPTRASREQYF. The CDR3 DNA reads as TGTGCCAGCAGCCCCACCAGGGCAAGTCGCGAGCAGTACTTC.

A note on this clonotype: The junction and the germline gene differ at one end; a read error may be behind it. V is TRBV7-6 and J is TRBJ2-5; no clear D. This CDR3 is 10 amino acids long. Germline lookup yields CDR1 SGHVS and CDR2 FNYEAQ. DNA for the CDR3: TGTACCAGCAGCTGGGGGACCCAGTACTTC. It specifies CTSSWGTQYF. Based on the CDR3 plus reference TRBV7-6 and TRBJ2-5, the full variable domain is GAGVSQSPRYKVTKRGQDVALRCDPISGHVSLYWYRQALGQGPEFLTYFNYEAQQDKSGLPNDRFSAERPEGSISTLTIQRTEQRDSAMYRCTSSWGTQYFGPGTRLLVL.

With regard to this clonotype: The germline gene is not matched at one end of the junction; a read error may be the cause. The chain has TRBV19 and TRBJ1-1; TRBD1 might be the D (5 bases). The CDR3 is 14 amino acids. Germline CDR1 is LNHDA and CDR2 is SQIVND (reference sequence). The CDR3 bases are TGTGCCAGCATTAAGACAGAAACGAACACTGAAGCTTCCTTT. Amino acid sequence: CASIKTETNTEASF.

This clonotype was seen a few times. The chain employs TRBV7-1 and TRBJ2-4, with 8 bases fitting TRBD2. TRBV7-1 is sorted into the ORF group, with uncertain function. Trimming took 3 bases from V and 5 from J; bases not matched to a gene: 15. This CDR3 spans 18 amino acids. CDR3 in amino acids: CASSSPLWVAGSQNIQYF. DNA of the CDR3: TGTGCCAGCAGCTCGCCTTTGTGGGTAGCGGGAAGCCAAAACATTCAGTACTTC.

Here the CDR3 reads CASNDRGSGNTIYF. The CDR3 bases are TGTGCCAGCAATGATAGGGGATCTGGAAACACCATATATTTT. V and J are TRBV10-3 and TRBJ1-3; tentatively, D is TRBD1 (5 bases). CDR3 length: 14 residues. The V gene lost 10 bases and the J gene lost 1 base, with 14 bases spanning the gap. The germline gives CDR1 ENHRY, CDR2 SYGVKD.

For this clonotype: Being one base from a much bigger clone, this may be a read error. The chain links TRBV2 to TRBJ2-1, with a possible D match to TRBD1 (5 bases). Germline V gene data show CDR1 as SNHLY and CDR2 as FYNNEI. The CDR3 loop spans 14 amino acids. CDR3 sequence: CAGSGHRSYNEQFF. Here the CDR3 DNA reads TGTGCCGGCAGTGGACACCGCTCCTACAATGAGCAGTTCTTC.

In its sample, this clonotype was seen a few times. The chain carries TRBV20-1 and TRBJ2-1, with 9 bases identical to TRBD2. The CDR3 has 15 amino acids. The germline gives CDR1 DFQATT, CDR2 SNEGSKA (reference sequence). The trim removed 3 bases at V and 2 bases at J, leaving 5 bases unmatched. The CDR3 region has the DNA TGCAGTGCTAGGGTAGCGGGAGCAACCTACAATGAGCAGTTCTTC. Its translation is CSARVAGATYNEQFF.

The J gene is TRBJ2-1, the V gene TRBV7-8, with 11 nucleotides matching TRBD1. Germline CDR1 reads SGHVS; CDR2 reads FQNEAQ. The CDR3 spans 14 residues. V gave up 4 bases and J gave up 9 bases; unmatched junction bases: 5. The CDR3 sequence: CASSSGQGVGEQFF. CDR3 sequence (DNA): TGTGCCAGCAGCTCGGGACAGGGGGTAGGTGAGCAGTTCTTC.

This clonotype was counted ten times or more. This chain uses TRBV2 with TRBJ2-7; TRBD2 is a possible D gene (7 bases). V was shortened by 5 bases and J by 6 bases, with 11 bases between the two germline ends. Per the germline V gene, CDR1 is SNHLY and CDR2 is FYNNEI. The length of the CDR3 is 12 residues. In DNA, the CDR3 is TGTGCCAGCAGTCCAGGGGAGGGCGAGCAGTACTTC. Translation gives CASSPGEGEQYF. The whole variable domain, remainder taken from reference TRBV2 and TRBJ2-7, is EPEVTQTPSHQVTQMGQEVILRCVPISNHLYFYWYRQILGQKVEFLVSFYNNEISEKSEIFDDQFSVERPDGSNFTLKIRSTKLEDSAMYFCASSPGEGEQYFGPGTRLTVT.

V and J are TRBV4-2 and TRBJ1-4; 7 bases are a match to TRBD1. The V gene's germline CDR1 is LGHNA and CDR2 YNFKEQ. J gave up 4 bases and V 4 bases, and 9 bases lay outside the gene matches. The length of the CDR3 is 16 residues. CDR3 nucleotides: TGTGCCAGCAGCCGAATTCCGGGACAGTTTAATGAAAAACTGTTTTTT. This translates into CASSRIPGQFNEKLFF.

Points on this clonotype: Being one base from a much bigger clone, this may be a read error. J is TRBJ1-4 and V is TRBV2; D not certain. The germline gives CDR1 SNHLY, CDR2 FYNNEI. This CDR3 has 14 residues. The V gene lost 2 bases and the J gene lost 8 bases, with 12 bases spanning the gap. CDR3 loop: CASSESGHREKLFF. In DNA form, the CDR3 reads TGTGCCAGCAGTGAATCCGGGCATCGGGAAAAACTGTTTTTT.